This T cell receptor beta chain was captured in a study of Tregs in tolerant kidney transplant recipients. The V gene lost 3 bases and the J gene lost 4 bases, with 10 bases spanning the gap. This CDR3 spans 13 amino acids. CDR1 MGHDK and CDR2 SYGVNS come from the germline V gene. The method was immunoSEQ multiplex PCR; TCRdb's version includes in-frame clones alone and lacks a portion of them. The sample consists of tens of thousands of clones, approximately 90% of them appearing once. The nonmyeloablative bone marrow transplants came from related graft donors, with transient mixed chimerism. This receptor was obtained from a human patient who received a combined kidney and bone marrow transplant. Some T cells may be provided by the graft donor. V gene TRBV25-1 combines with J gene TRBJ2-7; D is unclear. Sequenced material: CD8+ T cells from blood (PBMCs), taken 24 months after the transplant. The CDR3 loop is CASSDLLPYEQYF. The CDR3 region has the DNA TGTGCCAGCAGTGACCTACTACCTTACGAGCAGTACTTC.